This TCR beta chain was found in a study of T cells in Graves' hyperthyroidism and ophthalmopathy. RNA transcripts served as the template for amplifying TCR beta CDR3 regions. The study used the HTBI primer set for a first-round RT-PCR of the TCR CDR3. TCRdb used MiXCR to reprocess the multiplex PCR reads, holding one entry per CDR3 protein. This table holds around 580,000 distinct CDR3 sequences, 16% found once. The germline gives CDR1 KGHSH, CDR2 LQKENI. The CDR3 runs 13 residues. The V end was cut by 3 bases, the J end by 10 bases, with 15 bases between. Clinical symptoms, serum thyroxine and TRAb, thyroid ultrasound and orbital computed tomography were used for the diagnoses. Regarding this clonotype: This sequence may be a read error, since a much larger clone differs from it by one base.

This TCR came from a young woman with Graves' hyperthyroidism. Sequenced sample: blood. This rearrangement joins TRBV18 to TRBJ1-1; D is unresolved. The chain's CDR3 is CASSPGPLSAAFF. Here the CDR3 DNA reads TGTGCCAGCTCACCCGGACCGTTGAGTGCAGCTTTCTTT.